Reported below is one TCR beta chain. Its antigen is not identified. The CDR3 sequence is 14 residues long. Germline loops: CDR1 SEHNR, CDR2 FQNEAQ (reference sequence). V was cut by 1 base and J by 5 bases, with 9 bases left in between. The time point denotes: week 23, last vaccination. Vaccine doses each comprised 300 ug of mutant IDH1 20-mer peptide, with topical imiquimod. Astrocytomas that were new, WHO grade 3 or 4, IDH1-mutant and ATRX-lost were present in the donors. The data originate from a study of a mutant IDH1 vaccine in newly diagnosed glioma. On the study more broadly: Across weeks 1, 3, 5, 7, 11, 15, 19 and 23, patients received a vaccination each time, eight in all. Commencement of vaccination occurred 4-6 weeks following radiotherapy alone, or concurrently with temozolomide cycles. Before enrollment, the patients had been treated with radiotherapy alone, temozolomide alone, or both together. Most of them had received both.

The table came from immunoSEQ multiplex PCR; TCRdb's copy has only in-frame clones and leaves some out. The sample lists approximately 35,000 clones; around 87% were seen once. This clonotype was obtained from a man between 40 and 49 years old with glioma. This specimen was PBMCs, taken from a glioma patient whose treatment included an IDH1 peptide vaccine. The chain joins TRBV7-9 to TRBJ1-5; TRBD1 might be the D (5 bases). The CDR3 DNA reads as TGTGCCAGCAGCTTAGGATCAGGGCATCAGCCCCAGCATTTT. Its translation is CASSLGSGHQPQHF. Complete variable domain (other parts from reference TRBV7-9 and TRBJ1-5): DTGVSQNPRHKITKRGQNVTFRCDPISEHNRLYWYRQTLGQGPEFLTYFQNEAQLEKSRLLSDRFSAERPKGSFSTLEIQRTEQGDSAMYLCASSLGSGHQPQHFGDGTRLSIL.